Reported below is one T cell receptor beta chain. The CDR3 is 15 residues long. V shed 6 bases, J shed 2 bases, and the junction held 10 bases outside the gene matches. Germline CDR1 reads MNHEY; CDR2 reads SVGAGI. The protocol was immunoSEQ multiplex PCR, while the TCRdb copy is restricted to in-frame clones and leaves out a portion. The sample has fewer than 200,000 clones; 85% to 95% are singletons. The sample belongs to a study of T cell responses to AZD1222 COVID-19 vaccine. The starting material was peripheral blood, obtained on day 0 of AZD1222 vaccination. The J gene is TRBJ2-7, the V gene TRBV6-5, with 7 bases identical to TRBD1. The receptor's source is an adult in good health. The CDR3 DNA reads TGTGCCAGCAGCCATGATTTACAGGGGCCCTACGAGCAGTACTTC. Translation: CASSHDLQGPYEQYF.